Described below is a single T cell receptor (beta chain) sequence and its context. This entry is derived from a study of blood T cells in healthy people across ages. Across the whole study: Per two T cells, about one barcoded beta molecule was captured through template switching.

V was cut by 7 bases and J by 2 bases, with 11 bases left in between. The CDR3 has 13 residues. Per germline, CDR1 SGHRS and CDR2 YFSETQ. A sample-barcoded 5' primer and a J-beta primer mix were used in a second PCR of roughly 7 to 12 cycles. TCRdb recomputed calls from the 5' RACE reads with MiXCR, one row per CDR3 protein. The table records about 1,000,000 distinct CDR3 sequences, 40% to 55% of them present only once. The material sequenced was blood. The chain links TRBV5-1 to TRBJ2-3; no clear D. This clonotype was sampled from a woman aged 55-70 years in good health. In DNA form, the CDR3 reads TGCGCCAGCCGAGGTGGAGTCACAGATACGCAGTATTTT. It codes for CASRGGVTDTQYF.